Following are 30 T cell receptor beta chains from one sample sequenced in a study of shared clonotypes between healthy human individuals. Here immunoSEQ multiplex PCR was the method, and the copy in TCRdb shows in-frame clones only, minus some. The data contain fewer than 1.6 million clones, approximately 98.5% of them singletons. Sample: naive CD4+ T cells sorted from blood. As to subset: CD45RA+ positively selected. Every receptor here comes from a young man in good health.

The chain uses TRBV19 and TRBJ2-3; 10 positions match TRBD2. This CDR3 has 15 residues. CDR1 and CDR2 from the germline V gene are LNHDA and SQIVND (reference sequence). V was clipped by 4 bases and J by 3 bases; unmatched bases: 4. This chain's CDR3 is CASSRGTSATDTQYF. The CDR3 coding sequence is TGTGCCAGTAGTAGGGGGACTAGCGCAACAGATACGCAGTATTTT.

The CDR3 sequence is CASSQDHGLYQPQHF. DNA for the CDR3: TGTGCCAGTAGTCAGGACCACGGCCTCTATCAGCCCCAGCATTTT. This chain uses TRBV19 with TRBJ1-5, with no clear D. The CDR3 runs 15 residues. V lost 5 bases, J lost 5 bases, and 16 bases lay in between. The germline V gene encodes CDR1 LNHDA and CDR2 SQIVND (reference sequence).

Regarding this clone: The sample carries other DNA sequences with the same CDR3. The rearrangement uses TRBV10-3 and TRBJ2-5; D remains unclear. In germline, CDR1 is ENHRY, CDR2 SYGVKD. V gave up 0 bases and J gave up 3 bases, with 5 bases separating them. The CDR3 contains 13 residues. The CDR3 is CAISESGKETQYF. The DNA for the CDR3 is TGTGCCATCAGTGAGTCTGGGAAAGAGACCCAGTACTTC.

The CDR3 loop reads CSAGTSGYEQYF. The CDR3 bases are TGCAGCGCCGGGACTAGCGGCTACGAGCAGTACTTC. The genes are TRBV29-1 and TRBJ2-7, with 11 positions matching TRBD2. With V trimmed by 7 bases and J by 3 bases, 2 bases remained unmatched. Germline values: CDR1 SQVTM, CDR2 ANQGSEA. The CDR3 is 12 amino acids.

This clone was recorded only once. The CDR3 sequence: CASRGSAYEQYF. Here the CDR3 DNA reads TGTGCCAGCAGGGGTAGCGCCTACGAGCAGTACTTC. The V gene is TRBV28, the J gene TRBJ2-7, with D maybe TRBD2 (5 bases). The CDR3 contains 12 residues. Per germline, CDR1 MDHEN and CDR2 SYDVKM. V was pared by 6 bases and J by 2 bases, with 8 bases between.

This sequence joins TRBV2 and TRBJ1-1; weak D call: TRBD1 (5 bases). The V end was cut by 7 bases, the J end by 9 bases, with 24 bases between. This CDR3 is built from 15 residues. Germline-derived CDR1 and CDR2 are SNHLY and FYNNEI. The CDR3 sequence: CASKRETGLTLQAFF. CDR3 coding DNA: TGTGCCAGCAAAAGGGAAACAGGACTGACACTCCAAGCTTTCTTT. The complete variable domain, with remaining parts taken from reference TRBV2 and TRBJ1-1, reads EPEVTQTPSHQVTQMGQEVILRCVPISNHLYFYWYRQILGQKVEFLVSFYNNEISEKSEIFDDQFSVERPDGSNFTLKIRSTKLEDSAMYFCASKRETGLTLQAFFGQGTRLTVV.

The J gene is TRBJ2-7, the V gene TRBV6-5; D gene unclear. Germline V CDR1 and CDR2: MNHEY, SVGAGI. Trimming took off 6 bases at V and 0 bases at J, with 9 bases between the two ends. This CDR3 comprises 13 residues. The CDR3 loop reads CASSPPGSYEQYF. The CDR3 nucleotides read TGTGCCAGCAGCCCTCCGGGCTCCTACGAGCAGTACTTC.

The J gene is TRBJ1-1, the V gene TRBV7-9; D is uncertain. The CDR3 loop spans 16 amino acids. Trimming took 1 base from V and 1 from J, leaving 13 bases between them. Germline CDR1 and CDR2: SEHNR and FQNEAQ (reference sequence). The CDR3 nucleotides read TGTGCCAGCAGCTTAGGTCGATTGGCAAAGAACACTGAAGCTTTCTTT. It is translated as CASSLGRLAKNTEAFF.

V usage is TRBV21-1 and J usage is TRBJ2-1; the table's D gene call, TRBD2, was not cross checked with the DNA. TRBV21-1 is a known pseudogene. The CDR3 has 16 amino acids. The CDR3 protein is CASSKGTSGSYNEQFF. Here the CDR3 DNA reads TGTGCCAGCAGCAAAGGGACTAGCGGGAGCTACAATGAGCAGTTCTTC.

The chain carries TRBV1 and TRBJ2-3; the table calls TRBD2, which could not be checked here. TRBV1 is assigned pseudogene status. This CDR3 spans 15 amino acids. Here the CDR3 DNA reads TGCACCAGCAGCCAAGATCGCGGGAGTGCAGATACGCAGTATTTT. It is translated as CTSSQDRGSADTQYF.

This chain links TRBV18 with TRBJ1-4, with D possibly matching TRBD1 (5 bases). The CDR3 has 14 amino acids. CDR1 is KGHSH, CDR2 LQKENI, per germline. V was clipped by 0 bases and J by 5 bases, with 7 bases between them. CDR3 coding DNA: TGTGCCAGCTCACCACCGGGGGGAAATGAAAAACTGTTTTTT. Amino acids: CASSPPGGNEKLFF.

The chain joins TRBV4-1 to TRBJ1-2; 9 nucleotides align to TRBD1. V shed 5 bases, J shed 6 bases, and the junction held 16 bases outside the gene matches. The CDR3 totals 17 residues. Germline lookup yields CDR1 MGHRA and CDR2 YSYEKL. The CDR3 protein is CASSGRPGQGLRDGYTF. In DNA, the CDR3 is TGCGCCAGCAGCGGGCGACCGGGACAGGGACTTAGGGATGGCTACACCTTC.

This chain links TRBV13 with TRBJ2-3, with D perhaps matching TRBD1 (5 bases). The CDR3 has 17 amino acids. The germline V and J ends were trimmed by 0 bases and 3 bases, with 16 bases remaining between them. Germline CDR1 and CDR2: PRHDT and FYEKMQ (reference sequence). The CDR3 protein is CASSLGLGASRTDTQYF. Here the CDR3 DNA reads TGTGCCAGCAGCTTAGGGTTAGGGGCTAGTCGTACAGATACGCAGTATTTT.

With respect to this clone: The same CDR3 is also encoded by other DNA sequences in this sample. The chain recombines TRBV20-1 with TRBJ2-3; no definite D call. CDR3 length equals 10 residues. V lost 7 bases and J lost 4, with 6 bases in between. Germline CDR1 DFQATT, CDR2 SNEGSKA (reference sequence). This CDR3 reads CSGTSDTQYF. CDR3 DNA: TGCAGTGGGACCTCAGATACGCAGTATTTT.

As to this clone: This sample also contains other DNA sequences that code for the same CDR3. CDR3 coding DNA: TGTGCCTGGAGTATGGGTAGCAATCAGCCCCAGCATTTT. It encodes CAWSMGSNQPQHF. This chain links TRBV30 with TRBJ1-5, with D unclear. The V and J ends lost 2 bases and 0 bases respectively, with 5 bases between them. CDR1 is GTSNPN and CDR2 is SVGIG in the germline V gene (reference sequence). The CDR3 is 13 residues long.

The chain joins TRBV5-5 to TRBJ2-7, with 7 bases matching TRBD1. The germline gives CDR1 SGHKS, CDR2 YYEKEE (reference sequence). V lost 4 bases and J lost 0; bases outside the gene matches: 10. The CDR3 extends over 16 amino acids. CDR3 protein: CASSHDRVALSYEQYF. CDR3 nucleotide sequence: TGTGCCAGCAGCCACGACAGGGTAGCCCTCTCCTACGAGCAGTACTTC.

The V call is TRBV10-1, the J call TRBJ2-5; TRBD2 aligns across 8 bases. Germline CDR1 is WNHNN and CDR2 is SYGVQD (reference sequence). The CDR3 loop spans 13 amino acids. With 4 bases clipped from V and 4 bases from J, the junction kept 2 bases outside the gene matches. CDR3 sequence: CASSVAGGETQYF. CDR3 sequence (DNA): TGCGCCAGCAGTGTGGCGGGGGGAGAGACCCAGTACTTC.

CDR3 loop: CASSVGASGSLHNEQFF. Written as DNA, the CDR3 is TGTGCCAGCAGCGTCGGAGCAAGCGGGAGTCTCCACAATGAGCAGTTCTTC. The chain couples TRBV9 to TRBJ2-1; 8 nucleotides align to TRBD2. This CDR3 region has 17 residues. V lost 2 bases, J lost 5 bases, and 12 bases stayed unmatched. Per the germline V gene, CDR1 is SGDLS and CDR2 is YYNGEE.

The rearrangement links TRBV7-2 to TRBJ2-3; D unresolved. The CDR3 has 21 residues. Between the trimmed V and J ends, which lost 0 bases and 0 bases, there was a span of 25 bases. Per the germline V gene, CDR1 is SGHTA and CDR2 is FQGNSA. The CDR3 DNA is TGTGCCAGCAGCTTAGCGGGTAACGCCCACCCAATTGTTGCTAGCACAGATACGCAGTATTTT. Translation gives CASSLAGNAHPIVASTDTQYF.

The chain couples TRBV11-3 to TRBJ2-2; possibly TRBD1 for D (5 bases). This CDR3 contains 15 residues. The V end was cut by 1 base, the J end by 3 bases, with 9 bases between. Germline CDR1 reads SGHNT; CDR2 reads YENEEA. The CDR3 sequence: CASSLVLGDTGELFF. Here the CDR3 DNA reads TGTGCCAGCAGCTTAGTTCTAGGGGACACCGGGGAGCTGTTTTTT.

To note about this clone: The identical CDR3 is also encoded by other nucleotide sequences in the sample. The chain links TRBV9 to TRBJ1-1, with no clear D. Germline assignment: CDR1 SGDLS and CDR2 YYNGEE. Trimming shortened V by 0 bases and J by 1 base, and 7 bases separated the two germline ends. The CDR3 sequence is 14 residues long. In DNA, the CDR3 is TGTGCCAGCAGCGTAGCAACAGAGAACACTGAAGCTTTCTTT. This encodes CASSVATENTEAFF.

This clone showed up just once. The chain recombines TRBV25-1 with TRBJ2-1, with D uncertain. Deletions cut 1 base from V and 8 bases from J, with 15 bases between. Germline V gene data show CDR1 as MGHDK and CDR2 as SYGVNS. The CDR3 length is 15 residues. The CDR3 is CASSEWATEGYEQFF. Written as DNA, the CDR3 is TGTGCCAGCAGTGAATGGGCAACAGAAGGATATGAGCAGTTCTTC.

The V and J genes are TRBV18 and TRBJ1-1, with 7 bases aligning to TRBD1. Germline-derived CDR1 and CDR2 are KGHSH and LQKENI. The CDR3 totals 16 residues. V lost 3 bases to trimming and J lost 0 bases; unmatched junction nucleotides: 7. As DNA, the CDR3 is TGTGCCAGCTCACCTAAGGACAGGTTCATGAACACTGAAGCTTTCTTT. Translating gives CASSPKDRFMNTEAFF.

This chain connects TRBV7-2 to TRBJ2-1; D unresolved. Trimming removed 0 bases at V and 0 bases at J, with 9 bases between. There are 16 residues in the CDR3. Germline V gene sequence: CDR1 SGHTA, CDR2 FQGNSA. The CDR3 nucleotides read TGTGCCAGCAGCTTAGCCGTCGGACCCTCCTACAATGAGCAGTTCTTC. It yields the protein CASSLAVGPSYNEQFF.

This clone was found once. The chain has TRBV5-1 and TRBJ1-3, with 7 bases lining up with TRBD1. Germline-derived CDR1 and CDR2 are SGHRS and YFSETQ. V was pared by 3 bases and J by 4 bases, with 1 base of the junction left unmatched. CDR3 length: 13 residues. The CDR3 nucleotides read TGCGCCAGCAGCTGGACAGGCGGAAACACCATATATTTT. The encoded protein is CASSWTGGNTIYF.

This chain joins TRBV28 and TRBJ1-1; TRBD1 is a possible D gene (5 bases). Germline-derived CDR1 and CDR2 are MDHEN and SYDVKM. The CDR3 runs 15 residues. V dropped 2 bases and J dropped 2 bases, with 12 bases sitting between them. Here the CDR3 reads CASSLVGRENTEAFF. The CDR3 DNA reads as TGTGCCAGCAGTTTAGTGGGGCGCGAAAACACTGAAGCTTTCTTT.

The rearrangement uses TRBV28 and TRBJ2-5; 7 nucleotides match TRBD1. The CDR3 runs to 14 residues. J lost 6 bases, V lost 6 bases, and 10 bases had no gene match. Germline V lookup: CDR1 MDHEN, CDR2 SYDVKM. The chain's CDR3 is CASRPGRQGQTQYF. The CDR3 DNA is TGTGCCAGCAGGCCGGGTAGACAGGGCCAGACCCAGTACTTC.

This chain links TRBV4-1 with TRBJ2-1, with D possibly being TRBD2 (5 bases). The germline CDR1 and CDR2 sequences are MGHRA and YSYEKL. The CDR3 consists of 16 residues. V was shortened by 3 bases and J by 0 bases, with 12 bases between the two germline ends. The CDR3 bases are TGCGCCAGCAGCCATAGAGGGAAGAGCTCCTACAATGAGCAGTTCTTC. It codes for CASSHRGKSSYNEQFF.

The chain joins TRBV20-1 to TRBJ2-1; D uncertain. V was trimmed by 6 bases and J by 6 bases, leaving 6 bases between them. Germline loops: CDR1 DFQATT, CDR2 SNEGSKA (reference sequence). The CDR3 has 10 residues. The CDR3 protein is CSAWLNEQFF. Written as DNA, the CDR3 is TGCAGTGCCTGGCTCAATGAGCAGTTCTTC.

This sequence joins TRBV5-1 and TRBJ2-2; TRBD2 matches 7 bases. The J segment lost 3 bases and the V segment lost 4 bases, leaving 15 bases of the junction unmatched. From germline, CDR1 is SGHRS and CDR2 YFSETQ. The CDR3 length is 18 residues. The CDR3 nucleotides are TGCGCCAGCAGCCAACTACGCGGTAGCGGGCCCGACACCGGGGAGCTGTTTTTT. Its translation is CASSQLRGSGPDTGELFF.